This T cell receptor beta chain was sequenced for a study of blood T cells in healthy people across ages. With a J-beta primer mix and a sample-barcoded 5' primer, a second PCR ran about 7 to 11 cycles. One entry per CDR3 protein results from TCRdb running MiXCR on the 5' RACE reads. The sample lists 550,000 to 650,000 distinct CDR3 sequences; approximately 30% were seen once. The study, taken as a whole, reports: Both higher diversity and more naive CD4+ cells marked long-lived donors when set against aged donors.

The CDR3 extends over 17 amino acids. In germline, CDR1 is SEHNR, CDR2 FQNEAQ (reference sequence). Trimming took 0 bases from V and 7 from J; bases not matched to a gene: 14. This clonotype was observed at least ten times. The antigen is undetermined. Sequencing input: blood. The chain employs TRBV7-9 and TRBJ1-2; 7 positions agree with TRBD1. The TCR originated in a woman aged 80 or over in good health. The CDR3 is CASSLATGPTHRVGYTF. CDR3 DNA sequence: TGTGCCAGCAGCTTAGCGACAGGGCCAACACATAGGGTTGGCTACACCTTC.